This T cell receptor (beta chain) was captured by sequencing in a study of CD8 T cells in ankylosing spondylitis. CDR1 is MDHEN, CDR2 SYDVKM, per germline. V was clipped by 2 bases and J by 5 bases, with 12 bases between them. CDR3 length equals 14 residues. Of note for this clonotype: The antigen remains undetermined.

Study-level findings and limits: Those disease-linked clones were CD8+; they were also relatively rare in peripheral blood. It appeared that ankylosing spondylitis blood was characterized by a TCR beta motif of under ten highly homologous variants. Clones tied to disease were said to be significantly enriched in matched ankylosing spondylitis synovial fluid.

Quantitative barcoded 5'-RACE was used to prepare TCR beta libraries. TCRdb analysed the 5' RACE reads with MiXCR anew, one entry per CDR3 protein. The sample comprises approximately 220,000 distinct CDR3 sequences, roughly 26% of which are singletons, and 5% to 8% rests with the top ten. The source material was blood, either unsorted or a sorted T cell fraction (not recorded which). The gene calls are TRBV28 and TRBJ2-5; D is undetermined. This TCR was recovered from a male donor with ankylosing spondylitis or in good health (not recorded which). DNA of the CDR3: TGTGCCAGCAGTTTAGGCGGCAGTACTGAGACCCAGTACTTC. It codes for CASSLGGSTETQYF.